This TCR beta chain was sequenced during a study of identical twins. TCRdb itself ran the 5' RACE reads through MiXCR, one entry per CDR3 protein. The sample includes approximately 670,000 distinct CDR3 sequences, roughly 6% of them seen just once. This clonotype appeared many times. Source material: naive T cells sorted from blood. This clonotype was sampled from a man between 18 and 35 years old in good health.

Here the CDR3 reads CASSLGRFEAFF. CDR3 coding DNA: TGTGCCAGCAGCTTGGGACGGTTTGAAGCTTTCTTT. V and J are TRBV7-9 and TRBJ1-1; D is possibly TRBD1 (5 bases). Trimming pared 3 bases from V and 7 bases from J, leaving 9 bases between. Germline CDR1 reads SEHNR; CDR2 reads FQNEAQ (reference sequence). The CDR3 totals 12 residues.